This is a list of T cell receptor beta chains from one sample in a study of blood T cells in healthy people across ages. MiXCR, run by TCRdb on the 5' RACE reads, gives a single entry per CDR3 protein. The sample records approximately 760,000 distinct CDR3 sequences, 25% being singletons. These data also featured in a second study, about T cells of mothers and their children.

Sequenced sample: blood. Every receptor here comes from a boy aged 5-17 years in good health. The CDR3 runs from the conserved cysteine through the conserved F or W. Each record gives: J gene, D gene, V gene, clone size, CDR3 protein, CDR3 DNA. D genes are given only for firm matches. For some rows the clone size is stated as once, few or many, or as a class when expanded; others skip it.

TRBJ2-1 | . | TRBV2 | . | CASSEARELYNEQFF | TGTGCCAGCAGTGAAGCCCGGGAGTTGTACAATGAGCAGTTCTTC
TRBJ1-1 | . | TRBV6-1 | . | CASSDFYGVTEAFF | TGTGCCAGCAGTGATTTCTACGGGGTAACTGAAGCTTTCTTT
TRBJ1-2 | . | TRBV10-3 | . | CAISLANDSPYGYTF | TGTGCCATCAGCTTAGCTAACGACAGCCCGTATGGCTACACCTTC
TRBJ2-7 | . | TRBV11-3 | few | CASSLVGPRDDEQYF | TGTGCCAGCAGCTTAGTCGGACCCCGAGACGACGAGCAGTACTTC
TRBJ2-7 | . | TRBV18 | few | CASSPRDKNYEQYF | TGTGCCAGCTCACCACGGGACAAAAACTACGAGCAGTACTTC
TRBJ2-7 | . | TRBV20-1 | . | CSARERYEQYF | TGCAGTGCTAGGGAGAGATACGAGCAGTACTTC
TRBJ2-5 | . | TRBV9 | few | CASSVGGSGEETQYF | TGTGCCAGCAGCGTAGGGGGTAGCGGAGAAGAGACCCAGTACTTC
TRBJ2-5 | . | TRBV7-9 | . | CASSPTSSFQETQYF | TGTGCCAGCAGCCCCACTTCCAGCTTCCAAGAGACCCAGTACTTC
TRBJ2-7 | TRBD2 | TRBV5-5 | few | CASSAPTSGKYEQYF | TGTGCCAGCAGCGCCCCGACTAGCGGGAAATACGAGCAGTACTTC
TRBJ2-5 | . | TRBV18 | . | CAGSRGETQYF | TGTGCCGGCTCACGGGGAGAGACCCAGTACTTC
TRBJ2-7 | . | TRBV29-1 | . | CSVETDRPYEQYF | TGCAGCGTTGAAACCGACAGACCCTACGAGCAGTACTTC
TRBJ2-5 | . | TRBV2 | . | CASRGRRETQYF | TGTGCCAGCAGGGGCAGACGAGAGACCCAGTACTTC
TRBJ1-5 | . | TRBV4-3 | few | CASSQDRTINQPQHF | TGCGCCAGCAGCCAAGATAGAACAATCAATCAGCCCCAGCATTTT
TRBJ2-1 | TRBD2 | TRBV9 | . | CASSAGTSGGYNEQFF | TGTGCCAGCAGCGCCGGAACTAGCGGGGGCTACAATGAGCAGTTCTTC
TRBJ2-1 | . | TRBV27 | many | CASSFRGPGNEQFF | TGTGCCAGCAGTTTCAGGGGTCCGGGGAATGAGCAGTTCTTC
TRBJ1-6 | . | TRBV20-1 | few | CSARDWYNSPLHF | TGCAGTGCTAGAGATTGGTATAATTCACCCCTCCACTTT
TRBJ2-7 | TRBD1 | TRBV29-1 | few | CSVVGDRGSYEQYF | TGCAGCGTTGTAGGGGACAGGGGCTCCTACGAGCAGTACTTC
TRBJ2-1 | TRBD2 | TRBV5-5 | few | CASSASGRSYNEQFF | TGTGCCAGCAGCGCCAGCGGGAGGAGCTACAATGAGCAGTTCTTC
TRBJ1-1 | . | TRBV12-5 | few | CASGPAGATEAFF | TGTGCTAGTGGCCCGGCAGGGGCCACTGAAGCTTTCTTT
TRBJ2-7 | . | TRBV4-3 | . | CASSQDRYSSYEQYF | TGCGCCAGCAGCCAAGACCGGTATAGCTCCTACGAGCAGTACTTC
TRBJ1-6 | TRBD1 | TRBV7-6 | . | CASSLAGGHSPLHF | TGTGCCAGCAGCTTAGCAGGGGGCCATTCACCCCTCCACTTT
TRBJ2-7 | TRBD1 | TRBV5-5 | few | CASSAGQGALEQYF | TGTGCCAGCAGCGCGGGACAGGGGGCTCTTGAGCAGTACTTC
TRBJ2-1 | . | TRBV7-3 | few | CASSLGRGIGNEQFF | TGTGCCAGCAGCTTGGGTCGCGGGATAGGCAATGAGCAGTTCTTC
TRBJ2-7 | . | TRBV29-1 | few | CSVGQSGGPLRSYEQYF | TGCAGCGTTGGGCAGTCCGGGGGCCCTCTCCGATCCTACGAGCAGTACTTC
TRBJ2-3 | . | TRBV7-2 | . | CASGGAVGDTQYF | TGTGCCAGCGGGGGGGCCGTTGGAGATACGCAGTATTTT
TRBJ2-7 | . | TRBV5-1 | . | CASSLDDTYEQYF | TGCGCCAGCAGCTTGGATGACACCTACGAGCAGTACTTC
TRBJ2-7 | . | TRBV7-9 | few | CASSWGSTYEQYF | TGTGCCAGCAGCTGGGGCTCTACCTACGAGCAGTACTTC
TRBJ2-2 | . | TRBV11-2 | . | CASSLGTAASPGELFF | TGTGCCAGCAGCTTAGGAACGGCGGCTAGCCCCGGGGAGCTGTTTTTT
TRBJ2-5 | . | TRBV7-2 | . | CASSLRTHLGPETQYF | TGTGCCAGCAGCTTAAGGACACACCTGGGGCCAGAGACCCAGTACTTC
TRBJ2-7 | . | TRBV12-5 | . | CASGLRGTYEQYF | TGTGCTAGTGGTTTGAGGGGGACCTACGAGCAGTACTTC
TRBJ2-2 | TRBD2 | TRBV4-2 | . | CASSDEGGRNAGELFF | TGTGCCAGCAGCGATGAGGGCGGGAGAAACGCCGGGGAGCTGTTTTTT
TRBJ1-2 | TRBD1 | TRBV28 | . | CASTRRQGGDGYTF | TGTGCCAGCACACGGAGACAGGGGGGCGATGGCTACACCTTC
TRBJ2-7 | TRBD1 | TRBV15 | few | CATSTALGQTYEQYF | TGTGCCACCAGCACCGCACTGGGACAGACCTACGAGCAGTACTTC
TRBJ2-1 | TRBD2 | TRBV7-9 | . | CASSLGRGEYNEQFF | TGTGCCAGCAGCTTAGGACGGGGGGAGTACAATGAGCAGTTCTTC
TRBJ1-1 | . | TRBV7-6 | few | CASSLASFQTGGNTEAFF | TGTGCCAGCAGCTTAGCTTCCTTTCAGACGGGTGGTAACACTGAAGCTTTCTTT
TRBJ2-3 | TRBD2 | TRBV20-1 | few | CSARDFGRGGVDTQYF | TGCAGTGCTAGAGATTTTGGGCGGGGGGGCGTAGATACGCAGTATTTT
TRBJ2-7 | . | TRBV29-1 | few | CSVLGYEQYF | TGCAGCGTCTTGGGATACGAGCAGTACTTC
TRBJ2-7 | TRBD1 | TRBV3-1 | few | CASRGQATGEQYF | TGTGCCAGCCGCGGACAGGCAACGGGCGAGCAGTACTTC
TRBJ1-1 | TRBD1 | TRBV13 | . | CASTLTGVEAFF | TGTGCCAGCACCCTGACAGGGGTGGAAGCTTTCTTT
TRBJ2-5 | TRBD2 | TRBV7-2 | once | CTSSRTSGEAQETQYF | TGTACCAGCAGCCGGACTAGCGGGGAAGCTCAAGAGACCCAGTACTTC
TRBJ2-5 | TRBD2 | TRBV3-1 | . | CASQLAGEETQYF | TGTGCCAGCCAACTAGCGGGGGAAGAGACCCAGTACTTC
TRBJ2-3 | TRBD2 | TRBV6-2/TRBV6-3 | few | CASRSLAVNTDTQYF | TGTGCCAGCAGGTCACTAGCGGTTAACACAGATACGCAGTATTTT
TRBJ2-7 | . | TRBV4-3 | . | CASSQDKTGSYEQYF | TGCGCCAGCAGCCAAGATAAAACAGGGAGCTACGAGCAGTACTTC
TRBJ2-5 | . | TRBV3-1 | few | CASSQAGVEQETQYF | TGTGCCAGCAGCCAAGCGGGGGTCGAACAAGAGACCCAGTACTTC
TRBJ1-1 | TRBD1 | TRBV5-5 | few | CASSWGQENTEAFF | TGTGCCAGCAGCTGGGGACAGGAGAACACTGAAGCTTTCTTT
TRBJ2-5 | TRBD2 | TRBV6-5 | few | CASTNGGETQYF | TGTGCCAGCACCAACGGGGGGGAGACCCAGTACTTC
TRBJ2-1 | TRBD1 | TRBV4-2 | few | CASSHATRDSPNNEQFF | TGTGCCAGCAGCCATGCCACCCGGGACAGCCCTAACAATGAGCAGTTCTTC
TRBJ2-5 | . | TRBV6-2/TRBV6-3 | few | CASSPGVSDQETQYF | TGTGCCAGCAGCCCAGGGGTTAGCGATCAAGAGACCCAGTACTTC
TRBJ1-4 | . | TRBV6-1 | . | CASSPATGATNEKLFF | TGTGCCAGCAGCCCCGCAACCGGGGCAACTAATGAAAAACTGTTTTTT
TRBJ1-1 | . | TRBV6-4 | few | CASSQRRIERNTEAFF | TGTGCCAGCAGTCAGCGGCGGATAGAAAGGAACACTGAAGCTTTCTTT
TRBJ1-2 | TRBD1 | TRBV12-3/TRBV12-4 | few | CASSLPGTGDGYTF | TGTGCCAGCAGCCTTCCCGGGACAGGTGATGGCTACACCTTC